The 21 T cell receptor beta chains in this list originate from one sample, sequenced in a study of blood T cell repertoires in COVID-19. Sequencing used immunoSEQ multiplex PCR; TCRdb keeps in-frame clones, though not all of them. Of some 360,000 clones in the sample, about 87% were seen once. The sequencing sample was made of peripheral blood. The receptors were sampled from a woman aged 55-69 years with COVID-19, enrolled during active disease.

V gene TRBV10-2 combines with J gene TRBJ2-2, with 8 bases fitting TRBD1. V shed 5 bases and J 0 bases; nucleotides not matched to a gene: 2. The CDR3 consists of 15 residues. The germline V gene encodes CDR1 WSHSY and CDR2 SAAADI. CDR3 DNA sequence: TGCGCCAGCAGTCCAGGGGGCGCGAACACCGGGGAGCTGTTTTTT. As protein: CASSPGGANTGELFF.

The chain employs TRBV6-2 or TRBV6-3 and TRBJ1-6, with D unclear. The germline V and J ends were trimmed by 2 bases and 16 bases, with 9 bases remaining between them. The germline V gene has CDR1 MNHEY and CDR2 SVGEGT. The CDR3 consists of 11 residues. The CDR3 spells CASSYGTVLHF. CDR3 DNA sequence: TGTGCCAGCAGTTACGGAACAGTTCTCCACTTT.

This clone was observed once. V gene TRBV12-3 or TRBV12-4 combines with J gene TRBJ1-2, with TRBD1 matching over 7 bases. The length of the CDR3 is 13 residues. J lost 5 bases, V lost 5 bases, and 5 bases had no gene match. In nucleotides, the CDR3 is TGTGCCAGCAGTACGGGACAGCTTTATGGCTACACCTTC. It encodes CASSTGQLYGYTF.

This clone was observed a few times. At one end the junction does not follow the germline gene, possibly because of a read error. The rearrangement links TRBV5-6 to TRBJ1-2, with 7 positions matching TRBD1. Germline V gene sequence: CDR1 SGHDT, CDR2 YYEEEE. This CDR3 has 15 amino acids. This chain's CDR3 is CASRLGGGQNYGYTF. The CDR3 DNA reads TGTGCCAGCAGATTGGGTGGGGGACAGAACTATGGCTACACCTTC.

V gene TRBV11-2 combines with J gene TRBJ1-4, with 7 bases matching TRBD1. Losses at the gene ends were 5 bases for V and 8 bases for J; bases not matched to a gene: 8. The germline V gene has CDR1 SGHAT and CDR2 FQNNGV. CDR3 length: 14 residues. CDR3 sequence reads: CASSTGQYGEKLFF. In DNA form, the CDR3 reads TGTGCCAGCAGCACGGGACAGTACGGGGAAAAACTGTTTTTT.

The V gene is TRBV6-4, the J gene TRBJ1-2; unclear D gene. Looked up from germline, CDR1 is MRHNA and CDR2 is SNTAGT. The CDR3 is made up of 13 amino acids. Trimming left V 0 bases short and J 5 bases short, with 7 bases between. The CDR3 region has the DNA TGTGCCAGCAGTGACTCGAACGGGTATGGCTACACCTTC. Translating gives CASSDSNGYGYTF.

In this sample, this clone turned up a few times. Mismatch with germline at one junction end may stem from a read error. The V and J genes are TRBV19 and TRBJ1-5; D not resolved. The CDR3 loop spans 14 amino acids. The germline gives CDR1 LNHDA, CDR2 SQIVND (reference sequence). CDR3 region: CASSIAYSSQPQHF. DNA of the CDR3: TGTGCCAGTAGTATAGCTTACAGCAGTCAGCCCCAGCATTTT.

J is TRBJ1-5 and V is TRBV5-5, with 10 bases fitting TRBD1. CDR3 length equals 16 residues. CDR1 is SGHKS and CDR2 is YYEKEE in the germline V gene (reference sequence). Trimming took 3 bases from V and 0 from J; bases not matched to a gene: 3. This CDR3 is CASSSGTGDSNQPQHF. The CDR3 DNA is TGTGCCAGCAGCTCGGGGACAGGGGATAGCAATCAGCCCCAGCATTTT. Complete variable domain (other parts from reference TRBV5-5 and TRBJ1-5): DAGVTQSPTHLIKTRGQQVTLRCSPISGHKSVSWYQQVLGQGPQFIFQYYEKEERGRGNFPDRFSARQFPNYSSELNVNALLLGDSALYLCASSSGTGDSNQPQHFGDGTRLSIL.

This clone was seen more than once but under ten times. V gene TRBV3-1 (or the pseudogene TRBV3-2) combines with J gene TRBJ2-1; D uncertain. CDR3 length: 16 residues. V lost 0 bases to trimming and J lost 4 bases, with 13 bases between them. Germline lookup yields CDR1 LGHDT and CDR2 YNNKEL (reference sequence). CDR3 amino acids: CASSQDGGYTYNEQFF. CDR3 sequence (DNA): TGTGCCAGCAGCCAAGATGGCGGTTACACTTACAATGAGCAGTTCTTC.

This chain connects TRBV11-2 to TRBJ1-4; D is ambiguous. Per germline, CDR1 SGHAT and CDR2 FQNNGV. The CDR3 is made up of 15 amino acids. Deletions cut 4 bases from V and 5 bases from J, with 14 bases between. CDR3 nucleotides: TGTGCCAGCAGCTCCACTGGCGGAGAAAATGAAAAACTGTTTTTT. Its translation is CASSSTGGENEKLFF.

The chain is built from TRBV12-3 or TRBV12-4 and TRBJ2-7; no clear D. V was pared by 5 bases and J by 5 bases, with 10 bases between. This CDR3 region has 12 residues. CDR3 coding DNA: TGTGCCAGCAGTCTCAGGCGCGACGAGCAGTACTTC. Amino acid sequence: CASSLRRDEQYF.

The chain uses TRBV7-2 and TRBJ2-1; the match to TRBD2 covers 10 bases. Germline lookup yields CDR1 SGHTA and CDR2 FQGNSA. This CDR3 has 16 residues. Trimming cost V 4 bases and J 4 bases; bases outside gene matches: 7. The CDR3 bases are TGTGCCAGCAGCTCGTTAGCGGGGGGCTCGTACAATGAGCAGTTCTTC. Translating gives CASSSLAGGSYNEQFF.

The chain has TRBV18 and TRBJ2-1, with a tentative D call TRBD1 (5 bases). V was clipped by 3 bases and J by 4 bases, with 10 bases between them. The CDR3 extends over 14 amino acids. Germline V gene data show CDR1 as KGHSH and CDR2 as LQKENI. CDR3 loop: CASSPLGHYNEQFF. The DNA of the CDR3 is TGTGCCAGCTCACCTCTGGGGCATTACAATGAGCAGTTCTTC.

This clone was picked up one time. CDR3 bases: TGTGCCAGCACCTCGAAGGGGGGGAAGCTTGAAGCTTTCTTT. It specifies CASTSKGGKLEAFF. The V and J genes are TRBV7-3 and TRBJ1-1; D might be TRBD1 (6 bases). Trimming took off 7 bases at V and 7 bases at J, with 19 bases between the two ends. The germline gives CDR1 SGHTA, CDR2 FQGTGA. This CDR3 contains 14 residues.

CDR3 nucleotides: TGCGCCAGCAGCTTGCGCCTGAGGAACACCGGGGAGCTGTTTTTT. This translates into CASSLRLRNTGELFF. The chain carries TRBV5-1 and TRBJ2-2; D unclear. Germline values: CDR1 SGHRS, CDR2 YFSETQ. V was cut by 1 base and J by 1 base, with 8 bases left in between. CDR3 length equals 15 residues.

The chain uses TRBV19 and TRBJ1-6; D is possibly TRBD1 (6 bases). This CDR3 has 13 amino acids. Germline-derived CDR1 and CDR2 are LNHDA and SQIVND (reference sequence). The V end was cut by 9 bases, the J end by 9 bases, with 15 bases between. As DNA, the CDR3 is TGTGCCAGCTCAAACTCAGGGGCTTCACCCCTCCACTTT. Translating it yields CASSNSGASPLHF.

This rearrangement joins TRBV11-3 to TRBJ1-1; D remains unclear. The V end was cut by 2 bases, the J end by 7 bases, with 11 bases between. Germline CDR1 SGHNT, CDR2 YENEEA. This CDR3 has 13 residues. CDR3 amino acids: CASSLSVRGEAFF. In DNA form, the CDR3 reads TGTGCCAGCAGCTTAAGCGTACGGGGTGAAGCTTTCTTT.

This chain joins TRBV4-1 and TRBJ2-1; the match to TRBD1 covers 12 bases. Germline loops: CDR1 MGHRA, CDR2 YSYEKL. J lost 6 bases, V lost 3 bases, and 9 bases had no gene match. The CDR3 extends over 17 amino acids. CDR3 loop: CASSQGTGTGGFNEQFF. The CDR3 coding sequence is TGCGCCAGCAGCCAGGGGACCGGGACAGGGGGCTTCAATGAGCAGTTCTTC.

This clone was detected once. The gene calls are TRBV15 and TRBJ1-5; TRBD1 might be the D (6 bases). The CDR3 sequence is 12 residues long. Germline CDR1 is LNHNV and CDR2 is YYDKDF (reference sequence). The V gene lost 9 bases and the J gene lost 4 bases, with 10 bases spanning the gap. The chain's CDR3 is CATSQGNQPQHF. DNA of the CDR3: TGTGCCACTTCACAGGGTAATCAGCCCCAGCATTTT.

V is TRBV19 and J is TRBJ1-5; maybe TRBD1 (6 bases). Trimming removed 2 bases from V and 15 bases from J, with 17 bases in between. Germline CDR1 reads LNHDA; CDR2 reads SQIVND (reference sequence). This CDR3 spans 13 amino acids. CDR3 sequence reads: CASSISTGRLGHF. Here the CDR3 DNA reads TGTGCCAGTAGTATATCCACAGGGCGGCTAGGGCATTTT.

This clone appeared a few times. The chain carries TRBV7-3 and TRBJ2-3; TRBD1 aligns across 8 bases. The V and J ends lost 4 bases and 5 bases, in that order; junction bases with no gene match: 11. The germline gives CDR1 SGHTA, CDR2 FQGTGA. This CDR3 spans 16 amino acids. The CDR3 spells CASSSASARGQDTQYF. In DNA form, the CDR3 reads TGTGCCAGCAGCTCCGCGTCTGCCAGGGGGCAAGATACGCAGTATTTT.